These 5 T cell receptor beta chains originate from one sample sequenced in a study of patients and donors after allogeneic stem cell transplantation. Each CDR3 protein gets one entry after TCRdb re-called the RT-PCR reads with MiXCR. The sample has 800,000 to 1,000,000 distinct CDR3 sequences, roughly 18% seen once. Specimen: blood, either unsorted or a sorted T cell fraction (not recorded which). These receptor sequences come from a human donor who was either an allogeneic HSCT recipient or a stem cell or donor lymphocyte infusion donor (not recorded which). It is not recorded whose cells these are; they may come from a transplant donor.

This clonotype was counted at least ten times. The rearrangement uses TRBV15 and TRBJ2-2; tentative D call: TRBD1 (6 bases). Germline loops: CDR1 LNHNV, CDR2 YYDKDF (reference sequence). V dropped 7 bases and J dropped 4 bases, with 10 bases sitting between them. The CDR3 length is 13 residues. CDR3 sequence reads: CATNHRVTGELFF. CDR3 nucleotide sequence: TGTGCCACCAACCACAGGGTCACCGGGGAGCTGTTTTTT.

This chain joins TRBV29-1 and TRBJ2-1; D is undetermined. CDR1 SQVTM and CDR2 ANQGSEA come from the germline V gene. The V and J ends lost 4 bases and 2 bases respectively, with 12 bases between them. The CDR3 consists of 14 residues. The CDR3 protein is CSVAPGKPYNEQFF. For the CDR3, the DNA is TGCAGCGTTGCCCCGGGCAAGCCCTACAATGAGCAGTTCTTC.

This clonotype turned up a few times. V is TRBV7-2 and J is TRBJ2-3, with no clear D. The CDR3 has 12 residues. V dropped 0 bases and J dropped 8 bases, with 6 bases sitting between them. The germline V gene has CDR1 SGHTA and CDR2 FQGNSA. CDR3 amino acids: CASSLALATQYF. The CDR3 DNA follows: TGTGCCAGCAGCTTAGCCTTAGCTACGCAGTATTTT.

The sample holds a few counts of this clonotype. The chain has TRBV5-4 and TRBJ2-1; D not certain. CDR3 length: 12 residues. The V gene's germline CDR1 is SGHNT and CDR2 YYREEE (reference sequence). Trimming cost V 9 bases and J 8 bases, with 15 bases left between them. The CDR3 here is CATNKETDEQFF. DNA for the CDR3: TGTGCCACCAACAAGGAAACCGATGAGCAGTTCTTC.

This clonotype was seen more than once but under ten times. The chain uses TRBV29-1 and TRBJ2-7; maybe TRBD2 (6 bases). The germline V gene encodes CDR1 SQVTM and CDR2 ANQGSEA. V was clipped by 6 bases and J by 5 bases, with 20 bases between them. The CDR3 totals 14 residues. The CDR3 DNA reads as TGCAGCGTCCCCCGGGGGAGTAGTGGCCACGAGCAGTACTTC. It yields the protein CSVPRGSSGHEQYF.